The 11 T cell receptor beta chains below come from one sample, sequenced in a study of shared clonotypes between healthy human individuals. Positively selected for CCR7, the CD45RO-negative cells used as naive CD8 cells excluded terminally differentiated effector memory CD45RA+ cells. Only in-frame clones appear in the TCRdb table, and some are missing; sequencing was by immunoSEQ multiplex PCR. The sample contains about 2 million clones, about 95% of which appear only once. The sample taken for sequencing was naive CD8+ T cells sorted from blood. These receptors came from a man younger than 30 in good health.

The chain carries TRBV27 and TRBJ2-1; TRBD2 aligns across 8 bases. V dropped 5 bases and J dropped 3; count of bases not matched to a gene: 9. CDR3 length: 16 residues. The V gene's germline CDR1 is MNHEY and CDR2 SMNVEV (reference sequence). In nucleotides, the CDR3 is TGTGCCAGCAGTACGATCGCCGGGACTAGCTACAATGAGCAGTTCTTC. Translating gives CASSTIAGTSYNEQFF.

CDR3 sequence: CASSTPGQGIDEQYF. The DNA for the CDR3 is TGTGCCAGCAGTACCCCGGGACAGGGGATCGACGAGCAGTACTTC. The chain combines TRBV6-6 with TRBJ2-7, with 10 bases lining up with TRBD1. CDR1 is MNHNY and CDR2 is SVGAGI in the germline V gene (reference sequence). V trimming: 5 bases; J trimming: 5 bases; junction bases outside the gene matches: 9. The CDR3 has 15 amino acids.

With respect to this clone: Other DNA sequences in this specimen translate into the identical CDR3. DNA of the CDR3: TGTGCCAGCAGTTACAGTAGCGGGACTTACAATGAGCAGTTCTTC. It is translated as CASSYSSGTYNEQFF. This chain joins TRBV6-5 and TRBJ2-1, with 8 bases identical to TRBD2. Germline values: CDR1 MNHEY, CDR2 SVGAGI. This CDR3 region has 15 residues. Trimming took 2 bases from V and 4 from J; bases not matched to a gene: 4.

J is TRBJ2-2 and V is TRBV11-2; 9 bases are shared with TRBD1. Trimming removed 11 bases from V and 6 bases from J; junction bases left unmatched: 10. This CDR3 spans 14 amino acids. Germline V gene sequence: CDR1 SGHAT, CDR2 FQNNGV. The CDR3 DNA follows: TGTGCCTCCCGGGACAGGGAAAATCCCGGGGAGCTGTTTTTT. Protein sequence: CASRDRENPGELFF.

The rearrangement uses TRBV6-1 and TRBJ2-7; D gene uncertain. CDR1 is MNHNS and CDR2 is SASEGT in the germline V gene. Trimming removed 4 bases at V and 3 bases at J, with 7 bases between. The CDR3 spans 12 residues. The CDR3 reads CASSVSSYEQYF. The CDR3 coding sequence is TGTGCCAGCAGTGTATCAAGCTACGAGCAGTACTTC.

The V and J genes are TRBV5-1 and TRBJ2-3; the D is unclear. The CDR3 is 16 residues long. Germline V lookup: CDR1 SGHRS, CDR2 YFSETQ. V was pared by 2 bases and J by 2 bases, with 15 bases between. For the CDR3, the DNA is TGCGCCAGCAGCTTTACTCTCTCGGAACCCACAGATACGCAGTATTTT. Residues: CASSFTLSEPTDTQYF.

The chain uses TRBV29-1 and TRBJ1-5; D possibly corresponds to TRBD1 (5 bases). CDR1 and CDR2 from the germline V gene are SQVTM and ANQGSEA. The CDR3 totals 13 residues. V lost 4 bases, J lost 7 bases, and 14 bases lay in between. The CDR3 nucleotides are TGCAGCGTTGTAACGGGGCCAGGGCAGCCCCAGCATTTT. Its protein is CSVVTGPGQPQHF.

The CDR3 region is CASSAAWLYEQYF. The CDR3 DNA is TGTGCCAGCAGCGCTGCGTGGCTCTACGAGCAGTACTTC. The chain employs TRBV5-6 and TRBJ2-7, with D unresolved. This CDR3 spans 13 amino acids. Germline CDR1 SGHDT, CDR2 YYEEEE. V lost 4 bases, J lost 3 bases, and 11 bases lay in between.

The chain uses TRBV10-3 and TRBJ1-2, with D hard to call. Germline V lookup: CDR1 ENHRY, CDR2 SYGVKD. CDR3 length equals 16 residues. Trimming shortened V by 8 bases and J by 8 bases, and 27 bases separated the two germline ends. The CDR3: CAIFRGWGTAYDGYTF. CDR3 coding DNA: TGTGCCATCTTTCGAGGCTGGGGAACTGCCTATGACGGCTACACCTTC.

This clone has only a few counts. V is TRBV10-2 and J is TRBJ1-5; 7 positions match TRBD1. The CDR3 spans 15 residues. J gave up 7 bases and V 3 bases, and 9 bases lay outside the gene matches. Germline V gene lookup returns CDR1 WSHSY and CDR2 SAAADI. CDR3 region: CASSEEQGPRQPQHF. CDR3 coding DNA: TGCGCCAGCAGTGAAGAACAGGGGCCGAGACAGCCCCAGCATTTT.

The genes are TRBV28 and TRBJ1-5; maybe TRBD1 (5 bases). The CDR3 is made up of 14 amino acids. V lost 1 base and J lost 4, with 8 bases in between. Germline V gives CDR1 MDHEN, CDR2 SYDVKM. The CDR3 protein is CASSLLEGNQPQHF. Written as DNA, the CDR3 is TGTGCCAGCAGTTTATTAGAGGGGAATCAGCCCCAGCATTTT.